This T cell receptor (beta chain) was identified during a study of T cells after yellow fever vaccination. Study-wide results and limits: Booster samples showed a return of most primary-vaccination clones (roughly 96% CD4, approximately 85% CD8). Peaking faster, on day 5 versus 15, the secondary response was nonetheless weaker.

The authors made TCR cDNA by 5'RACE template switching, adding a universal primer site and UMIs. From the 5' RACE reads, TCRdb called clonotypes with MiXCR, one entry per CDR3 protein. The data show roughly 99,000 distinct CDR3 sequences, with approximately 6.3% seen just once and 35% to 50% held by the top ten. CDR3 length: 13 amino acids. From germline, CDR1 is SGHDT and CDR2 YYEEEE. The V end was cut by 4 bases, the J end by 11 bases, with 18 bases between. This clonotype has just a few counts. Its target is not known. The clonotype was recovered from a young man who received the YFV17D yellow fever vaccine. V gene TRBV5-6 combines with J gene TRBJ1-1; D is perhaps TRBD1 (6 bases). Sequencing used CD8+ T cells sorted from PBMCs, obtained 10 days after the yellow fever booster vaccination. The CDR3 loop reads CASSRVGGAAAFF. The CDR3 DNA is TGTGCCAGCAGCCGCGTGGGGGGGGCCGCGGCTTTCTTT.